This T cell receptor (beta chain) was obtained from a study of cytomegalovirus exposure and HLA in healthy donors. Turning to the study itself: The roughly 700 first-cohort repertoires and the 110 or so validation repertoires shared the same platform, a later analysis reported.

The CDR3 loop spans 13 amino acids. The ends were cut back, 6 bases at V and 6 bases at J, with 12 bases in the middle. Germline CDR1 reads WNHNN; CDR2 reads SYGVQD (reference sequence). Measured with immunoSEQ multiplex PCR; TCRdb has only the in-frame clones, and not every one. The sample carries over 70,000 clones, approximately 90% recorded once. The chain combines TRBV10-1 with TRBJ2-1; D gene unclear. The sample was PBMCs. The sequence was obtained from a young woman in good health and CMV-seropositive. The CDR3 sequence: CASSNFPVNEQFF. The CDR3 bases are TGCGCCAGCAGCAACTTTCCCGTCAATGAGCAGTTCTTC.